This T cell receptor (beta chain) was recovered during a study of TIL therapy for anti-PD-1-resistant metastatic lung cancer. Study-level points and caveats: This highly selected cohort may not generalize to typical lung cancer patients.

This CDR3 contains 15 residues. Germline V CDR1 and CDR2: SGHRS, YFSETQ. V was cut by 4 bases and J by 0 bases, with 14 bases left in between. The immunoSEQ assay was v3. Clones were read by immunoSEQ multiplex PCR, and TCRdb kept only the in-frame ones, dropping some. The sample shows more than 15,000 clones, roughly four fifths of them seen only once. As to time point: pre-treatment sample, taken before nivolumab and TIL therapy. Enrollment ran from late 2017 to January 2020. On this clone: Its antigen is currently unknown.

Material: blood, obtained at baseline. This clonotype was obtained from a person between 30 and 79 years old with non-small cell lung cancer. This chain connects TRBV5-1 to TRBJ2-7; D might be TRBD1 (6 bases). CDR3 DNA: TGCGCCAGCAGCCCGGAAGGGACATTCTCCTACGAGCAGTACTTC. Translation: CASSPEGTFSYEQYF.